This is a list of T cell receptor beta chains from one sample in a study of T cells in Graves' hyperthyroidism and ophthalmopathy. TCRdb reanalysed the multiplex PCR reads using MiXCR and keeps one entry per CDR3 protein. This table holds nearly 600,000 distinct CDR3 sequences, roughly 14% found once. The sequencing sample was made of blood. The receptors were sampled from a woman in her 30s with Graves' hyperthyroidism that later progressed to Graves' ophthalmopathy. The CDR3 runs from the conserved cysteine through the conserved F or W. D genes are given only for firm matches. Some rows mark clone size as missing; the rest say once, few, many or name a class of expanded clone.

DNA: TGTGCCAGCAGCTTATCCAGGGAGGGCACCATATATTTT
CDR3: CASSLSREGTIYF
size: many
V: TRBV7-8
J: TRBJ1-3
D: -

DNA: TGTGCCAGCAGCTTGCTGAACGGCTTAGACACCATATATTTT
CDR3: CASSLLNGLDTIYF
size: many
V: TRBV5-6
J: TRBJ1-3
D: -

DNA: TGTGCCAGCAGCTTGGCCACTGAGCAGTTCTTC
CDR3: CASSLATEQFF
size: few
V: TRBV5-6
J: TRBJ2-1
D: -

DNA: TGCAGCGTTGAAAGGGTCGGTGGCACAGATACGCAGTATTTT
CDR3: CSVERVGGTDTQYF
size: many
V: TRBV29-1
J: TRBJ2-3
D: -

DNA: TGTGCCAGCGGGGGACAGATCCCGGGTGGCTACACCTTC
CDR3: CASGGQIPGGYTF
size: many
V: TRBV6-2/TRBV6-3
J: TRBJ1-2
D: TRBD1

DNA: TGTGCCAGCAGCTTTCCCGACAGGCACGAGCAGTACTTC
CDR3: CASSFPDRHEQYF
size: -
V: TRBV7-9
J: TRBJ2-7
D: -

DNA: TGTGCCAGCAGTTTCTCGGGGGTTGACATTCAGTACTTC
CDR3: CASSFSGVDIQYF
size: many
V: TRBV28
J: TRBJ2-4
D: -

DNA: TGTGCCATCAGTGTTGTAGCGGGAGGGCCGAGCAATGAGCAGTTCTTC
CDR3: CAISVVAGGPSNEQFF
size: many
V: TRBV10-3
J: TRBJ2-1
D: TRBD2

DNA: TGTGCCAGCCACGGAGGGGCGGCCGGGGAAGAGACCCAGTACTTC
CDR3: CASHGGAAGEETQYF
size: many
V: TRBV27
J: TRBJ2-5
D: -

DNA: TGTGCCACCGGATTCTTTGGGGCCAACGTCCTGACTTTC
CDR3: CATGFFGANVLTF
size: -
V: TRBV15
J: TRBJ2-6
D: -

DNA: TGTGCCAGCAGGAACACACAATACACCGGGGAGCTGTTTTTT
CDR3: CASRNTQYTGELFF
size: -
V: TRBV27
J: TRBJ2-2
D: -

DNA: TGTGCCAGCAGTTTAGGGGAGCCGAGGAATGAGCAGTTCTTC
CDR3: CASSLGEPRNEQFF
size: many
V: TRBV12-3/TRBV12-4
J: TRBJ2-1
D: -

DNA: TGTGCCAGCAGTTTTCAGCCCGCCTACGAGCAGTACTTC
CDR3: CASSFQPAYEQYF
size: many
V: TRBV28
J: TRBJ2-7
D: -

DNA: TGTGCCAGCAGCTTAACGGGGACTAGCGGGGCTAGCACAGATACGCAGTATTTT
CDR3: CASSLTGTSGASTDTQYF
size: many
V: TRBV7-8
J: TRBJ2-3
D: TRBD2

DNA: TGCAGCGTTGAAAGGGGTTATGGCTACACCTTC
CDR3: CSVERGYGYTF
size: -
V: TRBV29-1
J: TRBJ1-2
D: -

DNA: TGTGCCAGCAGTTGGGGATTCGGTGAGCAGTACTTC
CDR3: CASSWGFGEQYF
size: -
V: TRBV12-3/TRBV12-4
J: TRBJ2-7
D: -

DNA: TGTGCCAGCAGCTTGGATTACCTAGCGGCATTTACGTACTTC
CDR3: CASSLDYLAAFTYF
size: many
V: TRBV11-3
J: TRBJ2-5
D: TRBD2

DNA: TGCAGTGCTAGCTCCGTGTCTGGGGCCAACGTCCTGACTTTC
CDR3: CSASSVSGANVLTF
size: few
V: TRBV20-1
J: TRBJ2-6
D: -

DNA: TGTGCCAGCTCACTAACGACTAGCGGGAGGCTCTGGGTCCCCAATGAGCAGTTCTTC
CDR3: CASSLTTSGRLWVPNEQFF
size: many
V: TRBV18
J: TRBJ2-1
D: TRBD2

DNA: TGTGCCATCAGCAAGGGGACAGGGGACCAGCCCCAGCATTTT
CDR3: CAISKGTGDQPQHF
size: many
V: TRBV10-3
J: TRBJ1-5
D: TRBD1

DNA: TGTGCCAGCAGGGGGAGCGGGGTAAAGGGGGATACGCAGTATTTT
CDR3: CASRGSGVKGDTQYF
size: many
V: TRBV12-3/TRBV12-4
J: TRBJ2-3
D: TRBD2

DNA: TGTGCCACCAGTGACTCGACAGGGGGCATCTACGAGCAGTACTTC
CDR3: CATSDSTGGIYEQYF
size: -
V: TRBV24-1
J: TRBJ2-7
D: TRBD1

DNA: TGCGCCAGCAGCTTGGCCGGGGCGGGTGCCCTCCTCGAGCAGTACTTC
CDR3: CASSLAGAGALLEQYF
size: -
V: TRBV5-1
J: TRBJ2-7
D: -

DNA: TGCAGTGCTGGGGGGAGGTCCCAAGTCTATGGCTACACCTTC
CDR3: CSAGGRSQVYGYTF
size: few
V: TRBV20-1
J: TRBJ1-2
D: -

DNA: TGTGCCAGCAGACTCGGGGGGAACACTGAAGCTTTCTTT
CDR3: CASRLGGNTEAFF
size: many
V: TRBV27
J: TRBJ1-1
D: -

DNA: TGTGCCAGCAGTTTCTCTTGGAAGGGACAGACTAATTCACCCCTCCACTTT
CDR3: CASSFSWKGQTNSPLHF
size: many
V: TRBV27
J: TRBJ1-6
D: TRBD1

DNA: TGTGCCACCAGCAGAGATAAAGGAAACACCATATATTTT
CDR3: CATSRDKGNTIYF
size: many
V: TRBV15
J: TRBJ1-3
D: -

DNA: TGTGCCTGGAGTACCGGGACAGGGGTTAATTCACCCCTCCACTTT
CDR3: CAWSTGTGVNSPLHF
size: few
V: TRBV30
J: TRBJ1-6
D: TRBD1

DNA: TGTGCCAGCAGCCAAGATAATAGGGCTAGCGGGTTCACCGGGGAGCTGTTTTTT
CDR3: CASSQDNRASGFTGELFF
size: few
V: TRBV3-1
J: TRBJ2-2
D: TRBD2

DNA: TGTGCCACCCTCAATTTACAGGGTCCTGACTATGGCTACACCTTC
CDR3: CATLNLQGPDYGYTF
size: many
V: TRBV15
J: TRBJ1-2
D: -

DNA: TGCAGCGCCCAACGGGGGGGGACAGGGAACGAGCAGTACTTC
CDR3: CSAQRGGTGNEQYF
size: few
V: TRBV29-1
J: TRBJ2-7
D: -

DNA: TGTGCCAGCAGCTCCCCTGGGACAGATTACAATGAGCAGTTCTTC
CDR3: CASSSPGTDYNEQFF
size: few
V: TRBV28
J: TRBJ2-1
D: TRBD1

DNA: TGTGCCTGCACTCCCCCAGGGGGGGAGCAAGAGACCCAGTACTTC
CDR3: CACTPPGGEQETQYF
size: many
V: TRBV30
J: TRBJ2-5
D: -

DNA: TGTGCCAGCAGTTTTTCCTGGGCCTACGAGCAGTACTTC
CDR3: CASSFSWAYEQYF
size: many
V: TRBV12-3/TRBV12-4
J: TRBJ2-7
D: -

DNA: TGTGCCAGCAGCCACCAGAGGAACTCCCGCGAGCAGTACTTC
CDR3: CASSHQRNSREQYF
size: -
V: TRBV3-1
J: TRBJ2-7
D: -

DNA: TGTGCCAGCAGCCAAGGGACAGTCTACGAGCAGTACTTC
CDR3: CASSQGTVYEQYF
size: many
V: TRBV3-1
J: TRBJ2-7
D: -

DNA: TGTGCCAGCAGCTTAGGGTACAGTCACGGAGAGTATGGCTACACCTTC
CDR3: CASSLGYSHGEYGYTF
size: many
V: TRBV11-2
J: TRBJ1-2
D: -

DNA: TGTGCCAGCTCACCACAATATGGGGGGAGAGAGACCCAGTACTTC
CDR3: CASSPQYGGRETQYF
size: few
V: TRBV18
J: TRBJ2-5
D: -

DNA: TGTGCCAGCAGCTTCCCGGACAGGGGCACCCACATGAACACTGAAGCTTTCTTT
CDR3: CASSFPDRGTHMNTEAFF
size: -
V: TRBV7-8
J: TRBJ1-1
D: TRBD1

DNA: TGTGCCAGCAGCTCCGGGACAGGGGGAGGCTACACCTTC
CDR3: CASSSGTGGGYTF
size: many
V: TRBV28
J: TRBJ1-2
D: TRBD1

DNA: TGCAGCGTTGAAGATCTTATGGCCCGGGGGACCTACGAGCAGTACTTC
CDR3: CSVEDLMARGTYEQYF
size: many
V: TRBV29-1
J: TRBJ2-7
D: -

DNA: TGTGCCAGCAGTTACTATGGACTAGCGACAGATACGCAGTATTTT
CDR3: CASSYYGLATDTQYF
size: -
V: TRBV6-5
J: TRBJ2-3
D: TRBD2

DNA: TGTGCCAGCAGTTTATGGACGAGTAGCCGAAGTAGCTCCTACGAGCAGTACTTC
CDR3: CASSLWTSSRSSSYEQYF
size: many
V: TRBV28
J: TRBJ2-7
D: -

DNA: TGTGCCAGCAGACTAGCGGGAGGCCCAGATACGCAGTATTTT
CDR3: CASRLAGGPDTQYF
size: many
V: TRBV19
J: TRBJ2-3
D: TRBD2

DNA: TGTGCCAGCAGGGTGGGTTTCGTGGGAGACGAGCAGTACTTC
CDR3: CASRVGFVGDEQYF
size: many
V: TRBV2
J: TRBJ2-7
D: -

DNA: TGTGCCAGCAGGAAGGAGGGGGCGGCGGGTGAAGCTTTCTTT
CDR3: CASRKEGAAGEAFF
size: many
V: TRBV6-1
J: TRBJ1-1
D: TRBD1

DNA: TGTGCCAGCAGTTACTACAGGCAAGCTGAAGCTTTCTTT
CDR3: CASSYYRQAEAFF
size: many
V: TRBV6-2/TRBV6-3
J: TRBJ1-1
D: -

DNA: TGTGCCTGGAGACCGACAGGGACCAACTATGGCTACACCTTC
CDR3: CAWRPTGTNYGYTF
size: many
V: TRBV30
J: TRBJ1-2
D: TRBD1

DNA: TGTGCCAGCAGCCTAGGGACAAGTTGGGGCTACACCTTC
CDR3: CASSLGTSWGYTF
size: many
V: TRBV7-9
J: TRBJ1-2
D: -

DNA: TGTGCCAGCAGTTTGGCCAGAACAGCTTCCTACGAGCAGTACTTC
CDR3: CASSLARTASYEQYF
size: many
V: TRBV12-3/TRBV12-4
J: TRBJ2-7
D: -

DNA: TGTGCCAGCAGGCCAGGGCGTGGGGAAAAACTGTTTTTT
CDR3: CASRPGRGEKLFF
size: many
V: TRBV6-1
J: TRBJ1-4
D: -

DNA: TGTGCCAGCGGCCGTGGAGGGGGCCAAGAGACCCAGTACTTC
CDR3: CASGRGGGQETQYF
size: -
V: TRBV12-3/TRBV12-4
J: TRBJ2-5
D: -

DNA: TGCAGCGTTGAAGCCTCTTCTAACGGCGGGGTGCTCAATGAGCAGTTCTTC
CDR3: CSVEASSNGGVLNEQFF
size: many
V: TRBV29-1
J: TRBJ2-1
D: -

DNA: TGTGCCACCAGTGATCGTTATACTATCTACGAGCAGTACTTC
CDR3: CATSDRYTIYEQYF
size: -
V: TRBV24-1
J: TRBJ2-7
D: -

DNA: TGTGCCAGCGGTGACAGGGCGCATTTGACTTCTGGCTACACCTTC
CDR3: CASGDRAHLTSGYTF
size: many
V: TRBV6-2/TRBV6-3
J: TRBJ1-2
D: TRBD1

DNA: TGTGCCAGCTCACCTTATAACGGAGACCAAGAGACCCAGTACTTC
CDR3: CASSPYNGDQETQYF
size: many
V: TRBV18
J: TRBJ2-5
D: -